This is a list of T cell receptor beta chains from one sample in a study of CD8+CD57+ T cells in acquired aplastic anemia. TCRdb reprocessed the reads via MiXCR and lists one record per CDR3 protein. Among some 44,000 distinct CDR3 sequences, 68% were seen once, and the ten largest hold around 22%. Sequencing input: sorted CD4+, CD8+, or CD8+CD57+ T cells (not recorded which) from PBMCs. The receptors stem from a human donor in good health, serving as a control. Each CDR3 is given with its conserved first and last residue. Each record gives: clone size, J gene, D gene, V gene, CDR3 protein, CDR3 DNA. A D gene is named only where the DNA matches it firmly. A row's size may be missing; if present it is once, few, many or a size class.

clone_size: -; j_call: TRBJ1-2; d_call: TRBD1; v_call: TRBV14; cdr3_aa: CASSQGQDGGYTF; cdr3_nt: TGTGCCAGCAGCCAGGGACAGGACGGAGGCTACACCTTC
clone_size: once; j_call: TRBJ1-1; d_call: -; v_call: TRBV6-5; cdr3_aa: CASSYRGSGSEAFF; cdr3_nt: TGTGCCAGCAGTTACCGGGGCTCGGGGTCTGAAGCTTTCTTT
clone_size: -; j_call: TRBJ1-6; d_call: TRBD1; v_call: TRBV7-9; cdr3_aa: CASSGGDRDSPLHF; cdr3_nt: TGTGCCAGCAGCGGGGGGGACAGAGATTCACCCCTCCACTTT
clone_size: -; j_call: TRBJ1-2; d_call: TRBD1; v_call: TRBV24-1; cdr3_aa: CATSLTGNYGYTF; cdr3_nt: TGTGCCACCAGTTTGACAGGGAACTATGGCTACACCTTC
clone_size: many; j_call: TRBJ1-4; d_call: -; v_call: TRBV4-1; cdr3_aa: CASSHILLPGDEKLFF; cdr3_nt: TGCGCCAGCAGCCATATTCTGCTGCCGGGGGATGAAAAACTGTTTTTT
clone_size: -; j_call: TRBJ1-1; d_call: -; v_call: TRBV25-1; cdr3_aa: CASSYSRTANTEAFF; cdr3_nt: TGTGCCAGCAGTTACTCTCGGACAGCCAACACTGAAGCTTTCTTT
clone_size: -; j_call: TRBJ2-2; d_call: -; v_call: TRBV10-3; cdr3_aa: CAISESRYGSTGELFF; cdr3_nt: TGTGCCATCAGTGAGTCGAGGTACGGGAGCACCGGGGAGCTGTTTTTT
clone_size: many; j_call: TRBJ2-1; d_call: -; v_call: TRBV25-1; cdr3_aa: CASSDRTTVENEQFF; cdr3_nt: TGTGCCAGCAGTGACAGGACTACCGTTGAAAATGAGCAGTTCTTC
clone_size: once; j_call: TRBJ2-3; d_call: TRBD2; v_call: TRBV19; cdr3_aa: CASSTSGGWDTQYF; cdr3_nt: TGTGCCAGTAGTACTAGCGGGGGCTGGGATACGCAGTATTTT
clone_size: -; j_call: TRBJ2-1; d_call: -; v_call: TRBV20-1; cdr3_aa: CSARLAGVEQFF; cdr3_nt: TGCAGTGCTAGACTAGCCGGGGTTGAGCAGTTCTTC
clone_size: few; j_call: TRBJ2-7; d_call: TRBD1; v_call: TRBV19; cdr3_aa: CASSSGTGYEQYF; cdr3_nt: TGTGCCAGTAGTTCCGGGACAGGCTACGAGCAGTACTTC
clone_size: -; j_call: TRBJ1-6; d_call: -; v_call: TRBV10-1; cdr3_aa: CASSDGRTYNSPLHF; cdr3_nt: TGCGCCAGCAGTGACGGGAGGACCTATAATTCACCCCTCCACTTT
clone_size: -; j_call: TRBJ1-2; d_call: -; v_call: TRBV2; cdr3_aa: CASSGRLVGYTF; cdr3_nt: TGTGCCAGCAGTGGAAGGCTGGTAGGCTACACCTTC
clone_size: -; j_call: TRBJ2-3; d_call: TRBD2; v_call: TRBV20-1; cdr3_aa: CSARDGAGGDTQYF; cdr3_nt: TGCAGTGCTAGAGACGGCGCGGGAGGAGATACGCAGTATTTT
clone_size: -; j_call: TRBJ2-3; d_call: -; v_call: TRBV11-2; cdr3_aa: CASSSGGRLTDTQYF; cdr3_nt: TGTGCCAGCAGCTCTGGGGGCCGCCTCACAGATACGCAGTATTTT
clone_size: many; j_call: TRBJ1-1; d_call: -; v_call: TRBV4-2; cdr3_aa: CASSQILNTEAFF; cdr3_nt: TGTGCCAGCAGCCAGATTTTGAACACTGAAGCTTTCTTT
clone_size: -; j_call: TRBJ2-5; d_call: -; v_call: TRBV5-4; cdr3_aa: CASSLEGQETQYF; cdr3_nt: TGTGCCAGCAGCTTGGAAGGCCAAGAGACCCAGTACTTC
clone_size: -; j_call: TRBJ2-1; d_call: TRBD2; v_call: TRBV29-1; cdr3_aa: CSHRQAGYVFVYNEQFF; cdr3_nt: TGCAGCCATAGACAAGCGGGGTACGTTTTTGTTTACAATGAGCAGTTCTTC
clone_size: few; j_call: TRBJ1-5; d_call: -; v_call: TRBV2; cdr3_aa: CASSYGSAGIGEQPQHF; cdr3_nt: TGTGCCAGCAGTTACGGGTCGGCAGGGATTGGGGAACAGCCCCAGCATTTT
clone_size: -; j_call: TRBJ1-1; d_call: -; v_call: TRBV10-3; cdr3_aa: CAISGAEGKWGTEAFF; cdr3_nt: TGTGCCATCAGTGGAGCTGAGGGGAAGTGGGGCACTGAAGCTTTCTTT
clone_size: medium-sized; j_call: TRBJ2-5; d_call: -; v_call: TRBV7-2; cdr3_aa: CASSPAIETQYF; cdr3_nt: TGTGCCAGCAGCCCAGCGATAGAGACCCAGTACTTC
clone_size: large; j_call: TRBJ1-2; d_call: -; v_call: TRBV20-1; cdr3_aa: CSANGRVYGYTF; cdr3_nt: TGCAGTGCTAACGGCAGAGTGTATGGCTACACCTTC
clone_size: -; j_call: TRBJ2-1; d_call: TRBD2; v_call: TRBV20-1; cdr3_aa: CSAGSGRSYNEQFF; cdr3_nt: TGCAGTGCTGGTAGCGGGAGGTCCTACAATGAGCAGTTCTTC
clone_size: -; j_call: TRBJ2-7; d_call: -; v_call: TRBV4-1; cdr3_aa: CASSEKHEQYF; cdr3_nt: TGTGCCAGCAGTGAGAAACACGAGCAGTACTTC
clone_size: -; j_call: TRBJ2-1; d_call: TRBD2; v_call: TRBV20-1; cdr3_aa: CSASAGTSVYNEQFF; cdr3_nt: TGCAGTGCTAGCGCTGGGACTAGCGTTTACAATGAGCAGTTCTTC
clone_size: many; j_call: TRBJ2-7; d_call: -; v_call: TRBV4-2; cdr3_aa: CASSQTIRLNWSLLSYEQYF; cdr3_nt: TGTGCCAGCAGCCAAACCATCCGTCTAAATTGGTCCCTCCTTTCCTACGAGCAGTACTTC
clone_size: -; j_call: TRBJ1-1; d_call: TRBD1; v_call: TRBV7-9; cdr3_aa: CASGQGVNTEAFF; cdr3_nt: TGTGCCAGTGGACAGGGCGTCAACACTGAAGCTTTCTTT
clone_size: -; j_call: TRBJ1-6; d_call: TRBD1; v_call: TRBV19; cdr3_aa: CASSTGQGMSPLHF; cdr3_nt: TGTGCCAGTAGTACAGGACAGGGGATGTCACCCCTCCACTTT
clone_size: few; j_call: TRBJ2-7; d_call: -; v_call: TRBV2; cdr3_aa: CASSETAAYEQYF; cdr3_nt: TGTGCCAGCAGTGAAACGGCCGCCTACGAGCAGTACTTC
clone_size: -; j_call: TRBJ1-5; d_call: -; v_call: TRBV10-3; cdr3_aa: CAISDAGNQPQHF; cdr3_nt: TGTGCCATCAGTGATGCCGGTAATCAGCCCCAGCATTTT
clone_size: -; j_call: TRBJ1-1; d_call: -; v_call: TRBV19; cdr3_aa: CASAAGAEAFF; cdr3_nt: TGTGCCAGCGCTGCAGGGGCTGAAGCTTTCTTT
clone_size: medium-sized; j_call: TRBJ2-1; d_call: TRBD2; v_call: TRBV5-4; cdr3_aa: CASGPSGGYNEQFF; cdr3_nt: TGTGCCAGCGGGCCCAGCGGGGGATACAATGAGCAGTTCTTC
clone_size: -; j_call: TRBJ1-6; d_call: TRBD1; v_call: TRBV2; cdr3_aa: CASSPTGLGQDSSPLHF; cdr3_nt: TGTGCCAGCAGTCCTACGGGCTTGGGACAGGATAGCTCACCCCTCCACTTT
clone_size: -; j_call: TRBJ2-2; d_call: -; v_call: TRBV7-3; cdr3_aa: CASKWGTGELFF; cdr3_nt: TGTGCCAGCAAGTGGGGAACCGGGGAGCTGTTTTTT
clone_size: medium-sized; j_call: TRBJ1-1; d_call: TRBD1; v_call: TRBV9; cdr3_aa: CASSVGTGAEAFF; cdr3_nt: TGTGCCAGCAGCGTAGGGACAGGGGCGGAAGCTTTCTTT
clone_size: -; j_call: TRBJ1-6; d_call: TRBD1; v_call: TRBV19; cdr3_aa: CASSSTGATPLHF; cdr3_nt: TGTGCCAGTAGTAGTACAGGGGCGACACCCCTCCACTTT
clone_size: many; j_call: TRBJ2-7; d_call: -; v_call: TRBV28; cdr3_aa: CASSLTLGDYEQYF; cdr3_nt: TGTGCCAGCAGTTTGACGTTAGGGGACTACGAGCAGTACTTC
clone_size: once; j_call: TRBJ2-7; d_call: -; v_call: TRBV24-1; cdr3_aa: CATSQPGGYEQYF; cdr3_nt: TGTGCCACCAGCCAACCTGGAGGATACGAGCAGTACTTC
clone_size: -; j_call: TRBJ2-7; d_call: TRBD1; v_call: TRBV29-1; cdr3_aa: CSVGDRALGYEQYF; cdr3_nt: TGCAGCGTTGGGGACAGGGCATTAGGCTACGAGCAGTACTTC
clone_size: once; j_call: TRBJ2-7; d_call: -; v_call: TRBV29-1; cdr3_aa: CSVVVWRSYEQYF; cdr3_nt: TGCAGCGTTGTTGTATGGAGGAGCTACGAGCAGTACTTC
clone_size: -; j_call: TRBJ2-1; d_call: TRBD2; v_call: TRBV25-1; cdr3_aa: CASSDSRGGNEQFF; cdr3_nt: TGTGCCAGCAGTGACTCGCGGGGGGGCAATGAGCAGTTCTTC
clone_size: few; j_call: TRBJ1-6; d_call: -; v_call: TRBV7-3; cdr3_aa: CASSLESSYNSPLHF; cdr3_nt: TGTGCCAGCAGCTTGGAGAGCTCCTATAATTCACCCCTCCACTTT
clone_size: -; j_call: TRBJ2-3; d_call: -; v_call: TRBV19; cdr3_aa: CASSIDEGGSLNTQYF; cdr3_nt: TGTGCCAGTAGTATAGACGAGGGAGGCTCTCTCAATACGCAGTATTTT
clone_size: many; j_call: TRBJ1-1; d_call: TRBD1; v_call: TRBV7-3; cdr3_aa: CASSLNQGENTEAFF; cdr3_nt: TGTGCCAGCAGCTTAAATCAGGGGGAGAACACTGAAGCTTTCTTT
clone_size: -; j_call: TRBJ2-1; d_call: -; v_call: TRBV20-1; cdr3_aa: CSAYWGSSYNEQFF; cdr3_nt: TGCAGTGCGTACTGGGGGAGCTCCTACAATGAGCAGTTCTTC
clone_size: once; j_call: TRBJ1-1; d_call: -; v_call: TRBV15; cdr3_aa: CATSMGLSNTEAFF; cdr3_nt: TGTGCCACCAGCATGGGACTGTCGAACACTGAAGCTTTCTTT
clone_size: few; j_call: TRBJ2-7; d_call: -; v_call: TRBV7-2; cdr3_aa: CASSDGAEQYF; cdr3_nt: TGTGCCAGCAGTGATGGGGCCGAGCAGTACTTC
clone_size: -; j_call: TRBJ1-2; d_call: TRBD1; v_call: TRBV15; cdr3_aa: CATSRNAGQNYGYTF; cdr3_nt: TGTGCCACCAGCAGAAATGCGGGACAGAACTATGGCTACACCTTC
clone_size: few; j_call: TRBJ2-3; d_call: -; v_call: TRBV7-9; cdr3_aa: CASSPGQRTDTQYF; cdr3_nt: TGTGCCAGCAGCCCCGGACAGCGCACAGATACGCAGTATTTT
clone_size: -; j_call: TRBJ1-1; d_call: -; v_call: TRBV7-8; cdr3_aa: CASRHSGTEAFF; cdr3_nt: TGTGCCAGCAGGCACTCAGGGACAGAAGCTTTCTTT
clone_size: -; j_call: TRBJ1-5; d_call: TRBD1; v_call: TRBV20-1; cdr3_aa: CSVLTGGNQPQHF; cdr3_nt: TGCAGTGTCCTGACAGGGGGGAATCAGCCCCAGCATTTT
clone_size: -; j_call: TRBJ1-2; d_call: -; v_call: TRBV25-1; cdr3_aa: CASSEGQGVYYGYTF; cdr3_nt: TGCGCCAGCAGTGAGGGCCAGGGAGTGTACTATGGCTACACCTTC
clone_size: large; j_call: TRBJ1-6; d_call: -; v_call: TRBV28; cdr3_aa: CASSYVGESSPLHF; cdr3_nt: TGTGCCAGCAGTTATGTGGGCGAGAGCTCACCCCTCCACTTT